This T cell receptor beta chain is from a study of T cells in Graves' hyperthyroidism and ophthalmopathy. Study-wide results and caveats: A 13 V-J model separated ophthalmopathy from stable hyperthyroidism. Blood also contained most expanded thyroid clonotypes above 0.001.

This clonotype was counted between two and nine times. Its antigen is unknown. TCR beta CDR3 region amplification was performed from RNA transcripts. The HTBI primer set was used in a first-round RT-PCR of the TCR CDR3. TCRdb reanalysed the multiplex PCR reads using MiXCR and keeps one entry per CDR3 protein. This table has about 380,000 distinct CDR3 sequences, about 13% appearing once. The CDR3 extends over 13 amino acids. The V end lost 4 bases, the J end lost 3 bases, and 10 bases lay between the germline ends. Looked up from germline, CDR1 is SEHNR and CDR2 is FQNEAQ (reference sequence). The source material was blood. The chain is built from TRBV7-9 and TRBJ2-7; the D gene is possibly TRBD2 (5 bases). This clonotype was sampled from a man in his thirties or forties with Graves' hyperthyroidism that later progressed to Graves' ophthalmopathy. The CDR3 is CASSSLRGYEQYF. DNA for the CDR3: TGTGCCAGCAGCTCCCTCCGGGGCTACGAGCAGTACTTC.